Ten or more counts support the clone carrying this T cell receptor (beta chain). Its antigen is unknown. A TCRbeta library incorporating unique molecular identifiers was prepared. Each CDR3 protein is one row after TCRdb ran MiXCR on the PCR reads. Among some 300,000 distinct CDR3 sequences listed, roughly a tenth were seen once. This entry comes from a study of T-cell reconstitution after alpha-beta-depleted transplantation in children. Whole-study results and caveats: Expanded graft clones, several hundred of them, were reportedly the source of alpha-beta T cells about two months after transplant. Some patients owed their high day-60 TCRbeta diversity to surviving recipient T cells and thymic progenitors. T-cell counts and diversity at one year following transplant were attributed mainly to newly produced T cells.

The CDR3 extends over 18 amino acids. Germline V gives CDR1 SGHAT, CDR2 FQNNGV. V trimming: 5 bases; J trimming: 1 base; junction bases outside the gene matches: 12. The material sequenced was PBMCs, taken before TCRalphabeta/CD19-depleted stem cell transplant. The rearrangement joins TRBV11-2 to TRBJ2-7; 12 nucleotides match TRBD2. The receptor's source is a boy in the first two years of life with acute myeloid leukemia, due to receive a stem cell transplant. Here the CDR3 reads CASSPRSRLAGGSYEQYF. The CDR3 DNA is TGTGCCAGCAGCCCCCGCAGCCGCCTAGCGGGAGGGTCCTACGAGCAGTACTTC.